This T cell receptor (beta chain) emerged from a study of cytomegalovirus exposure and HLA in healthy donors. Broader study findings: Later analysis identified a missense DCLRE1C variant that was linked to TCR beta V- and J-gene trimming. Researchers reported that a few CMV-associated chains were confirmed in vitro as CMV antigen-specific. Reported performance of the classifier showed diagnosis of cytomegalovirus status with high specificity and sensitivity.

The PCR was carried out with 60 Vbeta primers and 13 Jbeta primers. In the original processing: Unique TCR beta chains totaled roughly 80 million in a later count, with roughly 11 million of them shared. Clones were read by immunoSEQ multiplex PCR, and TCRdb kept only the in-frame ones, dropping some. V and J calls and clone size are those listed in that table; D and trimming were worked out from the DNA. The profile shows approximately 200,000 clones, around 80% of them singletons. For this clone: Its specificity is not known.

The V end was cut by 5 bases, the J end by 7 bases, with 12 bases between. The CDR3 has 13 amino acids. Germline V CDR1 and CDR2: PRHDT, FYEKMQ (reference sequence). The gene calls are TRBV13 and TRBJ1-5; weak D call: TRBD1 (5 bases). Material: PBMCs. The TCR originated in a man younger than 40 in good health and CMV-seronegative. CDR3 residues: CASSPDRSQPQHF. The CDR3 bases are TGTGCCAGCAGCCCTGACAGATCCCAGCCCCAGCATTTT.